These 24 T cell receptor beta chains originate from one sample sequenced in a study of Graves' ophthalmopathy and Graves' hyperthyroidism. Investigators amplified TCR beta CDR3 regions from RNA transcripts. HTBI primers primed a first-round RT-PCR, and a second-round multiplex PCR followed. TCRdb reanalysed the multiplex PCR reads using MiXCR and keeps one entry per CDR3 protein. The sample holds around 1.1 million distinct CDR3 sequences, about 36% seen once. The sequenced material came from peripheral blood or thyroid tissue (not recorded which). All receptors come from an adult man with Graves' hyperthyroidism.

This clonotype has at least ten counts. The gene calls are TRBV24-1 and TRBJ2-5, with 10 bases aligning to TRBD1. Germline V gene sequence: CDR1 KGHDR, CDR2 SFDVKD. The CDR3 is made up of 14 amino acids. After removal of 4 bases from V and 5 bases from J, the junction contained 3 bases not matched to a gene. The chain's CDR3 is CATSDADRGETQYF. The CDR3 DNA reads TGTGCCACCAGTGACGCGGACAGGGGGGAGACCCAGTACTTC.

In regard to this clonotype: This may stem from a read error, because a much larger clone lies one nucleotide away. V is TRBV7-9 and J is TRBJ1-1; 8 bases agree with TRBD1. The CDR3 contains 14 residues. Germline CDR1 is SEHNR and CDR2 is FQNEAQ (reference sequence). Written as DNA, the CDR3 is TGTACCAGCAGCGACACGGACAGGGACAGAAAGGCTTTCTTT. This codes for CTSSDTDRDRKAFF. The full variable domain, with the rest looked up from reference TRBV7-9 and TRBJ1-1, is DTGVSQNPRHKITKRGQNVTFRCDPISEHNRLYWYRQTLGQGPEFLTYFQNEAQLEKSRLLSDRFSAERPKGSFSTLEIQRTEQGDSAMYLCTSSDTDRDRKAFFGQGTRLTVV.

This chain connects TRBV6-5 to TRBJ2-2, with 8 bases aligning to TRBD1. The germline CDR1 and CDR2 sequences are MNHEY and SVGAGI. The CDR3 spans 16 residues. Unmatched junction bases numbered 9, after V lost 2 bases and J lost 7 bases. The CDR3 spells CASSYEGQGAGGELFF. CDR3 nucleotide sequence: TGTGCCAGCAGTTACGAGGGGCAGGGGGCCGGCGGGGAGCTGTTTTTT.

The chain combines TRBV5-8 with TRBJ2-5; 12 bases line up with TRBD1. The CDR3 is 16 amino acids. Germline V gives CDR1 SGHTS, CDR2 YDEGEE. The V segment lost 4 bases and the J segment 5 bases; nucleotides outside the gene matches: 9. The CDR3 reads CASSLPGTGGRETQYF. CDR3 coding DNA: TGTGCCAGCAGCCTTCCCGGGACAGGGGGCAGGGAGACCCAGTACTTC.

The chain links TRBV29-1 to TRBJ2-5, with TRBD1 matching over 12 bases. The length of the CDR3 is 14 residues. The germline V gene encodes CDR1 SQVTM and CDR2 ANQGSEA. V lost 3 bases, J lost 1 base, and 0 bases stayed unmatched. CDR3 amino acids: CSVEGQGAQETQYF. CDR3 bases: TGCAGCGTTGAGGGACAGGGGGCCCAAGAGACCCAGTACTTC.

This chain links TRBV19 with TRBJ2-2; the D gene is possibly TRBD1 (6 bases). Germline V gene sequence: CDR1 LNHDA, CDR2 SQIVND (reference sequence). This CDR3 has 16 amino acids. V lost 8 bases and J lost 2, with 18 bases in between. CDR3 sequence: CASLDRVSGNTGELFF. The CDR3 coding sequence is TGTGCCAGTCTGGACAGAGTCTCTGGAAACACCGGGGAGCTGTTTTTT.

The chain recombines TRBV4-3 with TRBJ1-4; 10 bases align to TRBD1. V lost 3 bases and J lost 6; bases outside the gene matches: 7. CDR3 size: 16 residues. Germline assignment: CDR1 LGHNA and CDR2 YSLEER. CDR3 protein: CASSQLTGTGDEKLFF. The CDR3 DNA follows: TGCGCCAGCAGCCAGCTTACCGGGACAGGGGATGAAAAACTGTTTTTT.

The V gene is TRBV27, the J gene TRBJ1-2; no clear D gene. Deletions cut 8 bases from V and 10 bases from J, with 17 bases between. Germline lookup yields CDR1 MNHEY and CDR2 SMNVEV (reference sequence). This CDR3 has 12 amino acids. The CDR3 is CASRVPRRAYTF. The CDR3 nucleotides are TGTGCCAGCCGTGTCCCACGAAGAGCCTACACCTTC.

This clonotype was found many times. V and J are TRBV19 and TRBJ2-5; D possibly uses TRBD1 or TRBD2 (5 bases each). The CDR3 runs 15 residues. Germline CDR1 is LNHDA and CDR2 is SQIVND (reference sequence). V was pared by 4 bases and J by 0 bases, with 12 bases between. The CDR3 is CASSTLGDHQETQYF. The CDR3 DNA is TGTGCCAGTAGTACCCTCGGGGACCACCAAGAGACCCAGTACTTC. The whole variable domain, remainder taken from reference TRBV19 and TRBJ2-5, is DGGITQSPKYLFRKEGQNVTLSCEQNLNHDAMYWYRQDPGQGLRLIYYSQIVNDFQKGDIAEGYSVSREKKESFPLTVTSAQKNPTAFYLCASSTLGDHQETQYFGPGTRLLVL.

The chain recombines TRBV20-1 with TRBJ2-5; TRBD1 matches 9 bases. Germline CDR1 reads DFQATT; CDR2 reads SNEGSKA (reference sequence). This CDR3 has 14 residues. V dropped 3 bases and J dropped 3; count of bases not matched to a gene: 5. The chain's CDR3 is CSASTGGGEETQYF. CDR3 DNA sequence: TGCAGTGCTAGCACAGGGGGCGGCGAAGAGACCCAGTACTTC.

This clonotype has just a few counts. The J gene is TRBJ2-7, the V gene TRBV12-3 or TRBV12-4, with TRBD1 matching over 7 bases. The junction had 16 bases not matched to a gene; V was cut back by 5 bases and J by 6 bases. This CDR3 contains 16 residues. For the CDR3, the DNA is TGTGCCAGCAGTCATACGACAGGGATTCCGCTCGGCGAGCAGTACTTC. Translating it yields CASSHTTGIPLGEQYF.

This clonotype was recorded at least ten times. The chain recombines TRBV29-1 with TRBJ1-2; 9 bases match TRBD1. Per germline, CDR1 SQVTM and CDR2 ANQGSEA. V gave up 7 bases and J gave up 4 bases; unmatched junction bases: 13. This CDR3 comprises 15 residues. The CDR3 region has the DNA TGCAGCGGGGGGACTTCCGGGACAGGGCTCTATGGCTACACCTTC. It specifies CSGGTSGTGLYGYTF.

This clonotype was detected ten times or more. The chain recombines TRBV7-2 with TRBJ2-7; TRBD2 agrees at 7 bases. The J segment lost 3 bases and the V segment lost 6 bases, leaving 5 bases of the junction unmatched. Per the germline V gene, CDR1 is SGHTA and CDR2 is FQGNSA. The CDR3 sequence is 13 residues long. CDR3 nucleotides: TGTGCCAGCAGTCCCGGGGGGTACTACGAGCAGTACTTC. Translated: CASSPGGYYEQYF. The whole variable domain, filled in from reference TRBV7-2 and TRBJ2-7, reads GAGVSQSPSNKVTEKGKDVELRCDPISGHTALYWYRQSLGQGLEFLIYFQGNSAPDKSGLPSDRFSAERTGGSVSTLTIQRTQQEDSAVYLCASSPGGYYEQYFGPGTRLTVT.

This chain links TRBV5-1 with TRBJ1-6, with D tentatively TRBD1 (5 bases). The CDR3 runs to 14 residues. V was shortened by 0 bases and J by 8 bases, with 9 bases between the two germline ends. Germline V gene sequence: CDR1 SGHRS, CDR2 YFSETQ. The CDR3 coding sequence is TGCGCCAGCAGCTTGGACAGGCGGGATTCACCCCTCCACTTT. Its protein is CASSLDRRDSPLHF.

The sample holds a few counts of this clonotype. The chain is built from TRBV7-9 and TRBJ1-5; 10 positions match TRBD1. Germline assignment: CDR1 SEHNR and CDR2 FQNEAQ (reference sequence). V was clipped by 3 bases and J by 8 bases; unmatched bases: 22. This CDR3 is built from 20 residues. CDR3 coding DNA: TGTGCCAGCAGCTTGGCAAGAGGACAGGGGGTTGACTGGGGATCAGAGCCCCAGCATTTT. Residues: CASSLARGQGVDWGSEPQHF.

In this sample, this clonotype turned up many times. The V gene is TRBV3-1, the J gene TRBJ2-5; no clear D gene. Germline V lookup: CDR1 LGHDT, CDR2 YNNKEL (reference sequence). Trimming took 5 bases from V and 2 from J, leaving 12 bases between them. The CDR3 contains 14 residues. The CDR3 bases are TGTGCCAGCAGCAAACGGACCACACAAGAGACCCAGTACTTC. This gives the protein CASSKRTTQETQYF.

The chain couples TRBV7-2 to TRBJ2-5; TRBD2 matches at 9 bases. This CDR3 region has 17 residues. The junction had 11 bases not matched to a gene; V was cut back by 5 bases and J by 1 base. CDR1 SGHTA and CDR2 FQGNSA come from the germline V gene. The CDR3 here is CASSGGISGGTQETQYF. The CDR3 DNA reads as TGTGCCAGCAGCGGAGGCATCAGCGGGGGGACCCAAGAGACCCAGTACTTC.

This clonotype has just a few counts. The chain carries TRBV2 and TRBJ2-5; TRBD1 might be the D (6 bases). The CDR3 spans 16 residues. The germline V gene has CDR1 SNHLY and CDR2 FYNNEI. V dropped 3 bases and J dropped 3 bases, with 17 bases sitting between them. For the CDR3, the DNA is TGTGCCAGCAGTGATTCTCAGGGGAGAGTGGAAGAGACCCAGTACTTC. It translates to CASSDSQGRVEETQYF.

This rearrangement joins TRBV6-9 to TRBJ2-7; perhaps TRBD2 as D (5 bases). The V gene's germline CDR1 is MNHGY and CDR2 SVAAGI. The CDR3 length is 14 residues. Trimming shortened V by 2 bases and J by 6 bases, and 14 bases separated the two germline ends. The CDR3 sequence is CASSYQPPGFEQYF. As DNA, the CDR3 is TGTGCCAGCAGTTATCAACCACCGGGATTCGAGCAGTACTTC.

The CDR3 coding sequence is TGTGCCACCAGAAGGACAGGTGGTGGGGCCAACGTCCTGACTTTC. It specifies CATRRTGGGANVLTF. The chain uses TRBV15 and TRBJ2-6; 7 positions agree with TRBD1. CDR1 and CDR2 from the germline V gene are LNHNV and YYDKDF (reference sequence). This CDR3 comprises 15 residues. Trimming at V came to 6 bases and at J to 3 bases, leaving 5 bases not matched to a gene. Together with reference TRBV15 and TRBJ2-6, the CDR3 gives the full variable domain: DAMVIQNPRYQVTQFGKPVTLSCSQTLNHNVMYWYQQKSSQAPKLLFHYYDKDFNNEADTPDNFQSRRPNTSFCFLDIRSPGLGDTAMYLCATRRTGGGANVLTFGAGSRLTVL.

Note on this clonotype: The final CDR3 position lacks the conserved phenylalanine or tryptophan, pointing to a likely read error. The limits of the CDR3 on the DNA are not certain, so only TCRdb's listed CDR3 is given. The chain is built from TRBV7-3 and TRBJ2-6; TRBD2 is the table's D call and was not checked against the DNA. Termini included, the CDR3 measures 10 amino acids. Germline V gene lookup returns CDR1 SGHTA and CDR2 FQGTGA. CDR3 region: CASSSSGVTT.

This clonotype was recorded many times. CDR3 nucleotides: TGCGCCAGCAGCCGAAGTCCAGAAATGAACACTGAAGCTTTCTTT. It codes for CASSRSPEMNTEAFF. V is TRBV10-2 and J is TRBJ1-1; D is ambiguous. Germline CDR1 reads WSHSY; CDR2 reads SAAADI. This CDR3 has 15 amino acids. V lost 6 bases and J lost 0, with 14 bases in between.

V is TRBV11-2 and J is TRBJ2-2; D gene unclear. Germline CDR1 and CDR2: SGHAT and FQNNGV. This CDR3 region has 15 residues. V was shortened by 2 bases and J by 5 bases, with 12 bases between the two germline ends. DNA of the CDR3: TGTGCCAGCAGCTTAAATACGGCTGGAACCGGGGAGCTGTTTTTT. Its protein is CASSLNTAGTGELFF.

There are many counts of this clonotype. The chain joins TRBV6-5 to TRBJ1-1; D remains ambiguous. V was trimmed by 0 bases and J by 0 bases, leaving 5 bases between them. The CDR3 sequence is 14 residues long. Per germline, CDR1 MNHEY and CDR2 SVGAGI. DNA for the CDR3: TGTGCCAGCAGTTACTCCCGGATGAACACTGAAGCTTTCTTT. It translates to CASSYSRMNTEAFF.